These T cell receptor beta chains were read from a single sample in a study of cytomegalovirus exposure and HLA in healthy donors. Measured with immunoSEQ multiplex PCR; TCRdb has only the in-frame clones, and not every one. The sample holds 65,000 to 80,000 clones, 60% to 80% seen once. Sequencing was performed on PBMCs. All receptors derive from a woman in her thirties or forties in good health and CMV-seropositive. Both conserved end residues are trimmed from each CDR3. A row's size may be missing; if present it is once, few, many or a size class.

TRBV2	.	TRBJ2-6	ASSGTAAGANVLT
TRBV5-8	few	TRBJ2-3	ASSPGTSGTDTQY
TRBV19	.	TRBJ2-1	ASSESRSTYNEQF
TRBV10-1	.	TRBJ2-2	ASSERTGYSGELF
TRBV6-1	.	TRBJ2-7	ASWEGHTAYEQY
TRBV7-3	.	TRBJ2-7	ASSLNIGGATHEQY
TRBV7-9	.	TRBJ2-7	ASSFSGTGGYEQY
TRBV7-9	.	TRBJ2-5	ASSPRGVQETQY
TRBV19	.	TRBJ2-2	AKRQGGPTGELF
TRBV4-2	.	TRBJ2-7	ASSQELAGVTYEQY
TRBV4-1	.	TRBJ1-2	ASRGLGRYYGYT
TRBV19	.	TRBJ1-5	ASSETITQPQH
TRBV5-1	once	TRBJ1-1	ASSWIYQGARGNTEAF
TRBV7-6	.	TRBJ1-3	ASSEDGDSGNTIY
TRBV6-5	few	TRBJ2-5	ASSYPPGEQY
TRBV28	.	TRBJ2-7	ASSSPGQGTYEQY
TRBV10-3	few	TRBJ1-6	AISESTGIGNSPLH
TRBV9	.	TRBJ1-3	ASSNRQGLTGNTIY
TRBV9	.	TRBJ2-2	ASSSPQGRSGGELF
TRBV30	.	TRBJ2-3	AWRVGGSGTDTQY
TRBV14	.	TRBJ2-7	ASSPDSSYEQY
TRBV5-4	.	TRBJ1-2	ASSLDLQGDGYT
TRBV4-1	.	TRBJ2-5	ASSHPDFQETQY
TRBV5-1	.	TRBJ1-2	ASSLGQGDRGYT
TRBV9	few	TRBJ2-2	ASSVARRGLAFGTGELF
TRBV19	.	TRBJ1-2	ARDLGQGDFGYT
TRBV11-2	.	TRBJ2-7	ASSQGQGWSYEQY
TRBV30	.	TRBJ2-7	ALTGGYYEQY
TRBV7-9	.	TRBJ2-1	ASSSGQGGVNEQF
TRBV29-1	.	TRBJ1-2	SVLQQFGYT
TRBV6-5	.	TRBJ2-1	ASSPRAGTDNEQF